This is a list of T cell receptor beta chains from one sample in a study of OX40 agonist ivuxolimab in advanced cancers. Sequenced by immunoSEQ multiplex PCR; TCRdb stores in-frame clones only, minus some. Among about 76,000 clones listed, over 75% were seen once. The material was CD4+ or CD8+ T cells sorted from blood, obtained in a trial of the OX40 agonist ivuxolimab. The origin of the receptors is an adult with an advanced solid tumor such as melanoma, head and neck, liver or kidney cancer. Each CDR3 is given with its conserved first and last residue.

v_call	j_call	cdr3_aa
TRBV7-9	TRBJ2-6	CASSFDRSGANVLTF
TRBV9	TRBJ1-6	CASSVRGSYNSPLHF
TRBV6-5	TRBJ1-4	CASRPSGNEKLFF
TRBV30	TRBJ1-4	CAWNRDRDEKLFF
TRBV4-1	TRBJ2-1	CAIARDREYNEQFF
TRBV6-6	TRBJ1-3	CASNPRQHSGNTIYF
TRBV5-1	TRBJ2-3	CASSRTLAGQNTDTQYF
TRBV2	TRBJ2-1	CASSGAGLTFYNEQFF
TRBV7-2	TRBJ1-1	CASSLVAMNTEAFF
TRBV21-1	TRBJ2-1	CASSKALGGEGSYNEQFF
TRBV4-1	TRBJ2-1	CASSQGDRGSYNEQFF
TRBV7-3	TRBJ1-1	CASSLSEGGEAFF
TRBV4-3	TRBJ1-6	CASSRYNSPLHF
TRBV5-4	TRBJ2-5	CASSPAGGRETQYF
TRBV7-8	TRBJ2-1	CASSSRGRTGGNEQFF
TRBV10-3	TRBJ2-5	CAISKTSGTQETQYF
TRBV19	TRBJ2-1	CASSRNGQGGYEQFF
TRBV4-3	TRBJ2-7	CASSQVGDRRNEQYF
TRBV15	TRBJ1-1	CATSRGGTGVEAFF
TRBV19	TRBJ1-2	CASIDLYGYTF
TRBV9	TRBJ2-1	CASSKRGTYNEQFF
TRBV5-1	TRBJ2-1	CASSPATGIGNEQFF
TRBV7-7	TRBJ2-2	CASSLTVNTGELFF
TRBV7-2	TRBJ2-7	CASSLAAHYEQYF
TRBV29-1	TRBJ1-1	CSVDRGRNTEAFF
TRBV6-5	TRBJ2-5	CASSYYWGRQETQYF
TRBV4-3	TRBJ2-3	CASSQGLAGGPTDTQYF
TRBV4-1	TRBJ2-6	CASSQEGQGRSNVLTF
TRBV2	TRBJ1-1	CASCTGGSTEAFF
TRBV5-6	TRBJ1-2	CASSFRNPRTRFSYTF
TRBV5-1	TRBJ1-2	CASSLDNYGYTF
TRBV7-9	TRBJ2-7	CASSPRTGGLGEQYF
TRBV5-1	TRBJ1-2	CASSLAGMDNYGYTF
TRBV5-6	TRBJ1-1	CASSWTGLPEAFF
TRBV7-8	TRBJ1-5	CASSLVRRSNQPQHF